The T cell receptor (beta chain) described here comes from a study of patients and donors after allogeneic stem cell transplantation. CDR1 is SGHRS and CDR2 is YFSETQ in the germline V gene. This CDR3 is 15 amino acids long. V shed 3 bases and J shed 0 bases, with 7 bases lying between them. This clonotype was seen more than once but under ten times. Each CDR3 protein is one row after TCRdb ran MiXCR on the RT-PCR reads. The sample yields about 400,000 distinct CDR3 sequences, under 20% seen once. The TCR comes from a human donor who was either an allogeneic HSCT recipient or a stem cell or donor lymphocyte infusion donor (not recorded which). It is not recorded whose cells these are; they may come from a transplant donor. The sample consisted of blood, either unsorted or a sorted T cell fraction (not recorded which). The chain couples TRBV5-1 to TRBJ2-6; D assignment may be TRBD1 or TRBD2 (5 bases each). The CDR3 coding sequence is TGCGCCAGCAGCTGGGACGTCTCTGGGGCCAACGTCCTGACTTTC. Amino acids: CASSWDVSGANVLTF. Looking up the rest from reference TRBV5-1 and TRBJ2-6 gives the full variable domain: KAGVTQTPRYLIKTRGQQVTLSCSPISGHRSVSWYQQTPGQGLQFLFEYFSETQRNKGNFPGRFSGRQFSNSRSEMNVSTLELGDSALYLCASSWDVSGANVLTFGAGSRLTVL.